This TCR beta chain was recorded in a study of cytomegalovirus exposure and HLA in healthy donors. Overall study: Among about 179 million T cells, an earlier analysis found 120 million or so unique TCR beta sequences. Whole-study results and caveats: In a later analysis, at a false discovery rate of 0.05, about 15,000 TCR beta sequences were associated with HLA alleles.

The PCR was carried out with 60 Vbeta primers and 13 Jbeta primers. Sequencing used immunoSEQ multiplex PCR; TCRdb keeps in-frame clones, though not all of them. The sample lists about 170,000 clones; over 70% were seen once. To note about this clone: What it binds is not known.

The CDR3 is 14 amino acids. Germline V gives CDR1 SGHVS, CDR2 FQNEAQ. With V trimmed by 4 bases and J by 4 bases, 6 bases remained unmatched. The chain joins TRBV7-8 to TRBJ2-5; TRBD2 matches 7 bases. The specimen was PBMCs. The TCR originated in a woman between 50 and 59 years old in good health and CMV-seropositive. The CDR3 protein is CASSYRLARETQYF. In nucleotides, the CDR3 is TGTGCCAGCAGCTATAGACTAGCACGAGAGACCCAGTACTTC.